The sequence of this T cell receptor (beta chain) was determined in a study of OX40 agonist ivuxolimab in advanced cancers. Study overall: Among those enrolled, mean age was approximately 60 years (range 23 to 79) and 75% to 85% were male.

Generated by immunoSEQ multiplex PCR, the TCRdb table keeps only in-frame clones and is missing some. The sample yields under 100,000 clones, under 85% seen once. A note on this clone: The antigen remains unidentified.

Findings and limits, study-wide: No antigen was identified for the clonally expanded peripheral T cells. At 0.1 to 3.0 mg/kg, CD4+ and CD8+ blood T cells expanded clonally by week 6. Low normalized clonal expansion also occurred in some nonresponding patients.

Trimming removed 1 base from V and 5 bases from J, with 16 bases in between. The CDR3 is 16 amino acids. Per the germline V gene, CDR1 is SGHRS and CDR2 is YFSETQ. Sequenced material: CD4+ or CD8+ T cells sorted from blood, taken in a trial of the OX40 agonist ivuxolimab. The rearrangement uses TRBV5-1 and TRBJ2-1; maybe TRBD1 (6 bases). The receptor was derived from an adult with an advanced solid tumor such as melanoma, head and neck, liver or kidney cancer. The CDR3 DNA reads TGCGCCAGCAGCTTGTCCGTTGGGCAGGGGAACAATGAGCAGTTCTTC. Amino acids: CASSLSVGQGNNEQFF. Variable domain in full (rest from reference TRBV5-1 and TRBJ2-1): KAGVTQTPRYLIKTRGQQVTLSCSPISGHRSVSWYQQTPGQGLQFLFEYFSETQRNKGNFPGRFSGRQFSNSRSEMNVSTLELGDSALYLCASSLSVGQGNNEQFFGPGTRLTVL.